This T cell receptor beta chain emerged from a study of control samples from healthy donors and cancer patients. Germline CDR1 GTSNPN, CDR2 SVGIG (reference sequence). This CDR3 is built from 11 residues. V lost 5 bases, J lost 6 bases, and 10 bases lay in between. The assay was immunoSEQ multiplex PCR, and TCRdb's table has in-frame clones only and misses some. The sample includes some 150,000 clones, about 93% of them seen just once. The sequenced sample consisted of PBMCs. This sequence joins TRBV30 and TRBJ1-2; D perhaps matches TRBD1 (6 bases). The sequence was collected from a man aged 55 to 70 with colorectal cancer. The CDR3 loop reads CAWEQGNGYTF. The CDR3 DNA reads TGTGCCTGGGAACAGGGCAATGGCTACACCTTC.